Following are 24 T cell receptor beta chains from one sample sequenced in a study of blood T cell repertoires in COVID-19. The assay was immunoSEQ multiplex PCR, and TCRdb's table has in-frame clones only and misses some. Of about 210,000 clones in the sample, around four fifths are singletons; the top ten hold 2.9%. The sample comprised peripheral blood. The origin of the receptors is a man aged 50 to 59 with active or convalescent COVID-19.

The rearrangement links TRBV10-3 to TRBJ1-2; TRBD1 matches 8 bases. The CDR3 totals 13 residues. Losses at the gene ends were 5 bases for V and 3 bases for J; bases not matched to a gene: 2. Germline V gives CDR1 ENHRY, CDR2 SYGVKD. In nucleotides, the CDR3 is TGTGCCATCAGTATGGACAGGGACTATGGCTACACCTTC. Protein product: CAISMDRDYGYTF.

The V and J genes are TRBV2 and TRBJ1-6; D may be TRBD1 (5 bases). Germline CDR1 is SNHLY and CDR2 is FYNNEI. The CDR3 spans 15 residues. V was clipped by 6 bases and J by 7 bases, with 16 bases between them. The CDR3, as DNA: TGTGCCAGCAGAGCACGTTGGGGGGGGAATTCACCCCTCCACTTT. This translates into CASRARWGGNSPLHF.

This rearrangement joins TRBV3-1 (or the pseudogene TRBV3-2) to TRBJ1-2; 9 bases match TRBD1. With V trimmed by 3 bases and J by 7 bases, 3 bases remained unmatched. This CDR3 contains 13 residues. Germline CDR1 and CDR2: LGHDT and YNNKEL (reference sequence). The CDR3 loop reads CASSHTGGSGYTF. The CDR3 DNA reads TGTGCCAGCAGCCATACAGGGGGCAGTGGCTACACCTTC.

This clone was seen only once. The chain employs TRBV11-2 and TRBJ1-1, with 10 bases identical to TRBD1. The germline V gene encodes CDR1 SGHAT and CDR2 FQNNGV. This CDR3 spans 15 amino acids. Trimming at V came to 4 bases and at J to 5 bases, leaving 7 bases not matched to a gene. The CDR3 protein is CASSWDRGAGTEAFF. The CDR3 nucleotides are TGTGCCAGCAGCTGGGACAGGGGAGCGGGGACTGAAGCTTTCTTT.

The chain uses TRBV30 and TRBJ2-7; D not certain. The CDR3 length is 12 residues. Germline V lookup: CDR1 GTSNPN, CDR2 SVGIG (reference sequence). Trimming shortened V by 0 bases and J by 1 base, and 4 bases separated the two germline ends. The CDR3 here is CAWSVGSYEQYF. Here the CDR3 DNA reads TGTGCCTGGAGTGTCGGGTCCTACGAGCAGTACTTC.

This chain joins TRBV11-2 and TRBJ2-7, with 7 nucleotides matching TRBD1. Trimming removed 0 bases from V and 0 bases from J; junction bases left unmatched: 5. CDR3 length equals 16 residues. The V gene's germline CDR1 is SGHAT and CDR2 FQNNGV. The chain's CDR3 is CASSLDSGQVSYEQYF. The CDR3 DNA reads as TGTGCCAGCAGCTTAGATTCCGGACAGGTCTCCTACGAGCAGTACTTC.

This sequence joins TRBV28 and TRBJ2-3; the match to TRBD2 covers 13 bases. There are 17 residues in the CDR3. The germline V gene has CDR1 MDHEN and CDR2 SYDVKM. The junction had 9 bases not matched to a gene; V was cut back by 5 bases and J by 4 bases. Written as DNA, the CDR3 is TGTGCCAGCAGTCGTTTTACTAGCGGGAGGGCCCCAGATACGCAGTATTTT. Its protein product is CASSRFTSGRAPDTQYF. Looking up the rest from reference TRBV28 and TRBJ2-3 gives the full variable domain: DVKVTQSSRYLVKRTGEKVFLECVQDMDHENMFWYRQDPGLGLRLIYFSYDVKMKEKGDIPEGYSVSREKKERFSLILESASTNQTSMYLCASSRFTSGRAPDTQYFGPGTRLTVL.

This chain links TRBV5-1 with TRBJ1-1; no definite D call. V lost 1 base and J 4 bases, leaving 14 bases between the germline ends. CDR1 is SGHRS, CDR2 YFSETQ, per germline. CDR3 size: 15 residues. Here the CDR3 reads CASSLQPLSVTEAFF. CDR3 coding DNA: TGCGCCAGCAGCTTGCAACCCCTGAGTGTCACTGAAGCTTTCTTT.

The J gene is TRBJ1-6, the V gene TRBV19; 7 bases are shared with TRBD1. Trimming cost V 10 bases and J 6 bases; bases outside gene matches: 6. This CDR3 contains 13 residues. Germline CDR1 and CDR2: LNHDA and SQIVND (reference sequence). This chain's CDR3 is CATTTGANSPLHF. The CDR3 DNA reads TGTGCCACCACTACAGGGGCTAATTCACCCCTCCACTTT. Complete variable domain (other parts from reference TRBV19 and TRBJ1-6): DGGITQSPKYLFRKEGQNVTLSCEQNLNHDAMYWYRQDPGQGLRLIYYSQIVNDFQKGDIAEGYSVSREKKESFPLTVTSAQKNPTAFYLCATTTGANSPLHFGNGTRLTVT.

Comments on this clone: This sample also contains other DNA sequences that code for the same CDR3. The chain links TRBV6-5 to TRBJ1-2, with D possibly TRBD1 on 5 matching bases. The V gene lost 2 bases and the J gene lost 3 bases, with 10 bases spanning the gap. This CDR3 is 14 amino acids long. Looked up from germline, CDR1 is MNHEY and CDR2 is SVGAGI. The CDR3 nucleotides are TGTGCCAGCAGTTACCGGGGAGGGGACTATGGCTACACCTTC. It is translated as CASSYRGGDYGYTF.

CDR3 in amino acids: CASSAYVTGELFF. CDR3 DNA sequence: TGTGCCAGCAGTGCGTACGTCACCGGGGAGCTGTTTTTT. This chain joins TRBV27 and TRBJ2-2; no clear D gene. The CDR3 is made up of 13 amino acids. V lost 5 bases and J lost 4, with 8 bases in between. Looked up from germline, CDR1 is MNHEY and CDR2 is SMNVEV (reference sequence).

Only one count was recorded for this clone. The chain links TRBV5-8 to TRBJ2-1, with unresolved D. V gave up 3 bases and J gave up 1 base, with 8 bases separating them. The CDR3 spans 14 residues. The germline gives CDR1 SGHTS, CDR2 YDEGEE. CDR3 residues: CASSSVFSYNEQFF. DNA of the CDR3: TGTGCCAGCAGCTCTGTTTTTTCCTACAATGAGCAGTTCTTC. Supplemented by reference TRBV5-8 and TRBJ2-1, the full variable domain reads EAGVTQSPTHLIKTRGQQATLRCSPISGHTSVYWYQQALGLGLQFLLWYDEGEERNRGNFPPRFSGRQFPNYSSELNVNALELEDSALYLCASSSVFSYNEQFFGPGTRLTVL.

The chain is built from TRBV11-3 and TRBJ2-1; D uncertain. CDR1 is SGHNT, CDR2 YENEEA, per germline. The CDR3 has 12 residues. Trimming shortened V by 0 bases and J by 10 bases, and 7 bases separated the two germline ends. The CDR3 DNA reads TGTGCCAGCAGCTTAGAGACTGGGGAGCAGTTCTTC. Protein: CASSLETGEQFF.

V usage is TRBV11-2 and J usage is TRBJ2-7, with D maybe TRBD1 (5 bases). Trimming took 0 bases from V and 9 from J, leaving 18 bases between them. Germline V gives CDR1 SGHAT, CDR2 FQNNGV. There are 15 residues in the CDR3. DNA of the CDR3: TGTGCCAGCAGCTTAGATGGGGCCGCCATCTTTGGGCAGTACTTC. Its translation is CASSLDGAAIFGQYF.

This clone was seen more than once but under ten times. The V gene is TRBV5-5, the J gene TRBJ1-5; 10 bases match TRBD1. Trimming removed 3 bases from V and 6 bases from J; junction bases left unmatched: 6. The CDR3 is made up of 15 amino acids. Germline V gives CDR1 SGHKS, CDR2 YYEKEE (reference sequence). CDR3 nucleotides: TGTGCCAGCAGCTATTGGACAGGGGGGAGTCAGCCCCAGCATTTT. The encoded protein is CASSYWTGGSQPQHF.

The rearrangement uses TRBV19 and TRBJ1-2; TRBD1 agrees at 8 bases. The J segment lost 4 bases and the V segment lost 10 bases, leaving 8 bases of the junction unmatched. Germline CDR1 reads LNHDA; CDR2 reads SQIVND (reference sequence). This CDR3 is 13 amino acids long. CDR3 amino acids: CATRRGLSYGYTF. The CDR3 bases are TGTGCCACCCGCAGGGGGCTTTCCTATGGCTACACCTTC. Using reference TRBV19 and TRBJ1-2 for the parts outside the CDR3, the full variable domain is DGGITQSPKYLFRKEGQNVTLSCEQNLNHDAMYWYRQDPGQGLRLIYYSQIVNDFQKGDIAEGYSVSREKKESFPLTVTSAQKNPTAFYLCATRRGLSYGYTFGSGTRLTVV.

This sequence joins TRBV12-3 or TRBV12-4 and TRBJ1-1; no clear D. This CDR3 comprises 11 residues. The ends were cut back, 1 base at V and 8 bases at J, with 5 bases in the middle. The CDR3 DNA is TGTGCCAGCAGTTTAGGAACAGAAGCTTTCTTT. It yields the protein CASSLGTEAFF.

The chain links TRBV7-6 to TRBJ2-5; possibly TRBD1 for D (6 bases). The CDR3 is 16 amino acids. Germline values: CDR1 SGHVS, CDR2 FNYEAQ. V gave up 1 base and J gave up 4 bases, with 16 bases separating them. DNA of the CDR3: TGTGCCAGCAGCTTAGTGGGCAGGGGCTCGAGAGAGACCCAGTACTTC. Encoded protein: CASSLVGRGSRETQYF.

This clone was observed a single time. The gene calls are TRBV5-1 and TRBJ1-2, with D perhaps TRBD1 (5 bases). The CDR3 has 15 amino acids. Germline V lookup: CDR1 SGHRS, CDR2 YFSETQ. Trimming cost V 6 bases and J 3 bases, with 18 bases left between them. The CDR3 reads CASTSAGPTDYGYTF. The CDR3 region has the DNA TGCGCCAGCACCTCCGCGGGACCGACAGACTATGGCTACACCTTC.

The gene calls are TRBV7-9 and TRBJ1-2; D is unclear. The CDR3 has 13 amino acids. CDR1 and CDR2 from the germline V gene are SEHNR and FQNEAQ (reference sequence). Trimming cost V 4 bases and J 8 bases, with 14 bases left between them. The CDR3 nucleotides are TGTGCCAGCAGCTCCTCTAATGAGCGGGGCTACACCTTC. Its protein product is CASSSSNERGYTF.

The chain's CDR3 is CASSLSSNYGYTF. Written as DNA, the CDR3 is TGTGCCAGCAGCCTGTCCTCTAACTATGGCTACACCTTC. This sequence joins TRBV5-6 and TRBJ1-2; no definite D call. This CDR3 has 13 residues. Germline CDR1 is SGHDT and CDR2 is YYEEEE. V shed 4 bases and J shed 0 bases, with 7 bases lying between them.

The V and J genes are TRBV7-9 and TRBJ2-5; TRBD2 aligns across 8 bases. Germline loops: CDR1 SEHNR, CDR2 FQNEAQ (reference sequence). CDR3 length: 16 residues. V lost 2 bases to trimming and J lost 5 bases; unmatched junction nucleotides: 10. CDR3 region: CASSLPKSGRTETQYF. In nucleotides, the CDR3 is TGTGCCAGCAGCTTACCTAAGAGCGGGAGAACGGAGACCCAGTACTTC.

This clone appeared a few times. The chain combines TRBV18 with TRBJ1-4; perhaps TRBD1 as D (6 bases). CDR1 and CDR2 (germline): KGHSH, LQKENI. The V end was cut by 2 bases, the J end by 3 bases, with 10 bases between. This CDR3 comprises 15 residues. The CDR3 nucleotides are TGTGCCAGCTCACCAACCAGGGGTGCTAATGAAAAACTGTTTTTT. It codes for CASSPTRGANEKLFF. The complete variable domain, with remaining parts taken from reference TRBV18 and TRBJ1-4, reads NAGVMQNPRHLVRRRGQEARLRCSPMKGHSHVYWYRQLPEEGLKFMVYLQKENIIDESGMPKERFSAEFPKEGPSILRIQQVVRGDSAAYFCASSPTRGANEKLFFGSGTQLSVL.

This clone was found a few times. The rearrangement links TRBV6-5 to TRBJ1-2; 8 bases agree with TRBD1. CDR1 MNHEY and CDR2 SVGAGI come from the germline V gene. The junction had 7 bases not matched to a gene; V was cut back by 7 bases and J by 3 bases. The CDR3 spans 14 residues. The CDR3 DNA follows: TGTGCCAGCACCTTTCAGACAGGGGACTATGGCTACACCTTC. Protein product: CASTFQTGDYGYTF.